This T cell receptor (beta chain) was captured by sequencing in a study of blood T cell repertoires in COVID-19. V lost 6 bases and J lost 0; bases outside the gene matches: 5. Germline V lookup: CDR1 LNHDA, CDR2 SQIVND (reference sequence). The CDR3 runs to 15 residues. Sequencing used immunoSEQ multiplex PCR; TCRdb keeps in-frame clones, though not all of them. Among under 65,000 clones, around nine tenths were seen once, and the ten largest hold about a sixth. The receptor's source is a man older than 75 with acute or convalescent COVID-19. Sequenced sample: peripheral blood. The genes are TRBV19 and TRBJ2-3, with 8 bases fitting TRBD2. The CDR3 coding sequence is TGTGCCAGTAGACGTAGCGGGGAAAGCACAGATACGCAGTATTTT. Residues: CASRRSGESTDTQYF.